One sample yielded the 16 T cell receptor beta chains listed below, sequenced in a study of OX40 agonist ivuxolimab in advanced cancers. The table came from immunoSEQ multiplex PCR; TCRdb's copy has only in-frame clones and leaves some out. Among about 11,000 clones, 77% were seen once, and the ten largest hold about a third. The material was CD4+ or CD8+ T cells sorted from blood, obtained in a trial of the OX40 agonist ivuxolimab. Receptor source: an adult with an advanced solid tumor such as melanoma, head and neck, liver or kidney cancer.

Relative to its sample, this clone is large. CDR3 sequence (DNA): TGTGCCAGCAGTGAAGTGGCGGGGCGGGGGGAAGAGACCCAGTACTTC. It is translated as CASSEVAGRGEETQYF. The chain uses TRBV6-1 and TRBJ2-5, with 8 bases that match TRBD2. Trimming cost V 1 base and J 3 bases; bases outside gene matches: 7. The CDR3 is made up of 16 amino acids. The germline CDR1 and CDR2 sequences are MNHNS and SASEGT.

The chain is built from TRBV5-1 and TRBJ1-2; TRBD1 agrees at 10 bases. CDR3 length: 15 residues. After removal of 3 bases from V and 1 base from J, the junction contained 3 bases not matched to a gene. Per germline, CDR1 SGHRS and CDR2 YFSETQ. The CDR3 DNA reads as TGCGCCAGCAGCTCTGGGACAGGGGATAACTATGGCTACACCTTC. Translated: CASSSGTGDNYGYTF.

This chain joins TRBV11-2 and TRBJ1-2; unclear D gene. The V gene lost 0 bases and the J gene lost 4 bases, with 6 bases spanning the gap. The CDR3 has 13 amino acids. CDR1 and CDR2 from the germline V gene are SGHAT and FQNNGV. CDR3 residues: CASSLERTYGYTF. DNA of the CDR3: TGTGCCAGCAGCTTAGAGCGGACCTATGGCTACACCTTC.

This chain uses TRBV5-8 with TRBJ2-1; the match to TRBD2 covers 7 bases. V was pared by 0 bases and J by 3 bases, with 6 bases of the junction left unmatched. The germline CDR1 and CDR2 sequences are SGHTS and YDEGEE. The CDR3 spans 16 residues. CDR3 protein: CASSLEELADYNEQFF. In DNA form, the CDR3 reads TGTGCCAGCAGCTTGGAGGAGCTAGCGGACTACAATGAGCAGTTCTTC.

J is TRBJ1-1 and V is TRBV28, with D perhaps TRBD1 (6 bases). Trimming cost V 0 bases and J 3 bases, with 11 bases left between them. CDR1 and CDR2 (germline): MDHEN, SYDVKM. The length of the CDR3 is 15 residues. The CDR3 region is CASSLWTGIDTEAFF. The CDR3 DNA reads as TGTGCCAGCAGTTTATGGACAGGTATCGACACTGAAGCTTTCTTT.

The chain carries TRBV7-9 and TRBJ2-7, with D possibly being TRBD2 (6 bases). Trimming removed 8 bases at V and 3 bases at J, with 14 bases between. Per the germline V gene, CDR1 is SEHNR and CDR2 is FQNEAQ (reference sequence). The CDR3 runs 13 residues. CDR3 sequence (DNA): TGTGCCAGCTCCAAGGAGGGGAACTACGAGCAGTACTTC. It yields the protein CASSKEGNYEQYF.

This sequence joins TRBV11-2 and TRBJ1-1, with TRBD1 matching over 7 bases. Trimming removed 2 bases from V and 6 bases from J; junction bases left unmatched: 12. Germline loops: CDR1 SGHAT, CDR2 FQNNGV. The CDR3 is 16 amino acids. The CDR3 spells CASSLPGGGLVSEAFF. The CDR3 region has the DNA TGTGCCAGCAGCTTACCAGGGGGGGGTCTCGTCTCTGAAGCTTTCTTT.

The chain carries TRBV6-6 and TRBJ2-3, with D maybe TRBD2 (5 bases). Between the trimmed V and J ends, which lost 0 bases and 6 bases, there was a span of 13 bases. Germline CDR1 reads MNHNY; CDR2 reads SVGAGI (reference sequence). The CDR3 length is 15 residues. CDR3 DNA sequence: TGTGCCAGCAGTTACTCGTTCTCGCCGGGGGATACGCAGTATTTT. As protein: CASSYSFSPGDTQYF.

The chain is built from TRBV10-2 and TRBJ2-7; D remains ambiguous. V lost 6 bases, J lost 2 bases, and 8 bases lay in between. The CDR3 loop spans 12 amino acids. CDR1 and CDR2 from the germline V gene are WSHSY and SAAADI. As DNA, the CDR3 is TGCGCCAGCAGCGGCTCGCCCTACGAGCAGTACTTC. Protein product: CASSGSPYEQYF.

This chain connects TRBV27 to TRBJ1-1; D not certain. Between the trimmed V and J ends, which lost 3 bases and 0 bases, there was a span of 14 bases. This CDR3 is built from 16 residues. CDR1 and CDR2 from the germline V gene are MNHEY and SMNVEV (reference sequence). For the CDR3, the DNA is TGTGCCAGCAGTTTGTCCATGGGGTTGGTGAACACTGAAGCTTTCTTT. Its protein is CASSLSMGLVNTEAFF.

This CDR3 is CASSLSGSQFYNEQFF. Here the CDR3 DNA reads TGTGCCAGCAGCCTTAGCGGGAGCCAATTCTACAATGAGCAGTTCTTC. The J gene is TRBJ2-1, the V gene TRBV14; the match to TRBD2 covers 9 bases. Germline V gives CDR1 SGHDN, CDR2 FVKESK. This CDR3 is built from 16 residues. The ends lost 4 bases at V and 3 bases at J; junction bases unmatched: 7.

This rearrangement joins TRBV6-5 to TRBJ1-1; 8 nucleotides match TRBD1. Germline V gene lookup returns CDR1 MNHEY and CDR2 SVGAGI. The CDR3 length is 16 residues. V trimming: 4 bases; J trimming: 3 bases; junction bases outside the gene matches: 10. The CDR3 DNA reads TGTGCCAGCAGTTTCGAGACAGGGGACATGGACACTGAAGCTTTCTTT. It is translated as CASSFETGDMDTEAFF.

The chain recombines TRBV5-1 with TRBJ1-2; D is unclear. The CDR3 loop spans 13 amino acids. V gave up 0 bases and J gave up 3 bases, with 6 bases separating them. Germline CDR1 reads SGHRS; CDR2 reads YFSETQ. CDR3 DNA sequence: TGCGCCAGCAGCTTGGTAACAGACTATGGCTACACCTTC. Protein sequence: CASSLVTDYGYTF. The full variable domain, its missing parts supplied by reference TRBV5-1 and TRBJ1-2, is KAGVTQTPRYLIKTRGQQVTLSCSPISGHRSVSWYQQTPGQGLQFLFEYFSETQRNKGNFPGRFSGRQFSNSRSEMNVSTLELGDSALYLCASSLVTDYGYTFGSGTRLTVV.

V gene TRBV27 combines with J gene TRBJ2-4, with 11 bases that match TRBD2. CDR1 is MNHEY, CDR2 SMNVEV, per germline (reference sequence). J was trimmed by 8 bases and V by 8 bases; bases with no gene match: 5. The CDR3 is 13 amino acids. The CDR3 DNA reads TGTGCCAGCTCCACTAGCGGGAGATACATTCAGTACTTC. It is translated as CASSTSGRYIQYF.

The chain combines TRBV27 with TRBJ1-1; D gene ambiguous. The CDR3 spans 12 residues. Germline lookup yields CDR1 MNHEY and CDR2 SMNVEV (reference sequence). V lost 4 bases to trimming and J lost 8 bases, with 11 bases between them. Here the CDR3 DNA reads TGTGCCAGCAGTTCTCGGACGGACGAAGCTTTCTTT. As protein: CASSSRTDEAFF.

The rearrangement links TRBV7-9 to TRBJ1-2, with D perhaps matching TRBD1 (5 bases). This CDR3 spans 17 amino acids. Germline values: CDR1 SEHNR, CDR2 FQNEAQ (reference sequence). The V end was cut by 3 bases, the J end by 7 bases, with 24 bases between. The CDR3 loop is CASSFSPGVGGSRGYTF. As DNA, the CDR3 is TGTGCCAGCAGCTTTTCACCGGGGGTGGGGGGGAGTCGTGGCTACACCTTC.